This TCR beta chain was captured in a study of T cells in Graves' hyperthyroidism and ophthalmopathy. The study, taken as a whole, reports: Blood also carried most thyroid clonotypes expanded above 0.001.

Every diagnosis used clinical symptoms, serum thyroxine and TRAb, thyroid ultrasound and orbital computed tomography. Fresh peripheral blood, approximately 10 ml, was the source of the PBMCs. Amplification yielded TCR beta CDR3 regions, with RNA transcripts as the source. An initial round of RT-PCR targeting the TCR CDR3 relied on the HTBI primer set. TCRdb reprocessed the multiplex PCR reads via MiXCR and lists one record per CDR3 protein. The sample has fewer than 400,000 distinct CDR3 sequences; over 12% are singletons. This CDR3 comprises 11 residues. V lost 2 bases and J lost 6, with 4 bases in between. Germline assignment: CDR1 LGHDT and CDR2 YNNKEL (reference sequence). In its sample, this clonotype was seen many times. Antigen unknown.

The chain couples TRBV3-1 to TRBJ1-1, with D hard to call. Sequencing input: blood. The receptor's source is a middle-aged man with Graves' ophthalmopathy. The CDR3 sequence: CASSQSSEAFF. The CDR3 DNA reads TGTGCCAGCAGCCAAAGCTCTGAAGCTTTCTTT.